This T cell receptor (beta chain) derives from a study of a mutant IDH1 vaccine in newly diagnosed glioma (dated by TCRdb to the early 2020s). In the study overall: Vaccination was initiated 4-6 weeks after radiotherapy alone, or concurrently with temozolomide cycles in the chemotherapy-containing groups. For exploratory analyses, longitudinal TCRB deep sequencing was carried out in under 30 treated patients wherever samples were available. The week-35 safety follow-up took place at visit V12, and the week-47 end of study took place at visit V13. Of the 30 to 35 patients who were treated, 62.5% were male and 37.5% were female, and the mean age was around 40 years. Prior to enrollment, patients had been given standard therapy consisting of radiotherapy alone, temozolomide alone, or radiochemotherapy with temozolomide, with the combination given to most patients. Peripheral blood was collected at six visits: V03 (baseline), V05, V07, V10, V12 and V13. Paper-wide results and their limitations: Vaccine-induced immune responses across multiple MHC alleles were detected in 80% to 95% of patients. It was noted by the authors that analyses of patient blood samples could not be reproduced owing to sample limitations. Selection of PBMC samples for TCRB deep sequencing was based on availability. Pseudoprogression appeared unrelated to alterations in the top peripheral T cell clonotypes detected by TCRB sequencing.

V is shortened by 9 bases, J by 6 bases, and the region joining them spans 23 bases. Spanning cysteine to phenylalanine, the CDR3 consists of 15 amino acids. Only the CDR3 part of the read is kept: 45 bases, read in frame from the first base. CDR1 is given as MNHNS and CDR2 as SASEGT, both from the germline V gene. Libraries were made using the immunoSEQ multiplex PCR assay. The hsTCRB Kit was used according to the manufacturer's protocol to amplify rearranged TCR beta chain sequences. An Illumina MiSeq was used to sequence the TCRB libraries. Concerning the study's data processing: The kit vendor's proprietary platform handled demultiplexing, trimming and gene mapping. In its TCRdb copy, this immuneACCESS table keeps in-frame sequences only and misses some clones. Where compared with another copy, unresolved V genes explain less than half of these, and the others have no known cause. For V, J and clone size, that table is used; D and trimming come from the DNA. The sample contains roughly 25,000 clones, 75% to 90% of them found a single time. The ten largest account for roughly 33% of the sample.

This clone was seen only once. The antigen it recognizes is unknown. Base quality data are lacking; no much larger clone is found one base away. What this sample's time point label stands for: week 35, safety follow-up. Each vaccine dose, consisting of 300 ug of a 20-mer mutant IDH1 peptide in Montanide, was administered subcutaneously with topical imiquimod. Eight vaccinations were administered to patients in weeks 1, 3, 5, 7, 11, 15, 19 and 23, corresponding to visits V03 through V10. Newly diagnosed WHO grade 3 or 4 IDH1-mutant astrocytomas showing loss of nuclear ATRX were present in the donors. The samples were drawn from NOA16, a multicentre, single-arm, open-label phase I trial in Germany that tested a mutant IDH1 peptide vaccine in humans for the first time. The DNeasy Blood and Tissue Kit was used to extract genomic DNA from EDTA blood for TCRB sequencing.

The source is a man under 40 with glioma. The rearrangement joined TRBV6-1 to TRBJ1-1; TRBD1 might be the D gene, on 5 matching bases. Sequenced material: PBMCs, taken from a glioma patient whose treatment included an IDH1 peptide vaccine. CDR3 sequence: CASMSRPGRVSEAFF. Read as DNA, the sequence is TGTGCCAGTATGTCCCGCCCAGGCAGGGTCTCTGAAGCTTTCTTT.